This T cell receptor beta chain was sequenced during a study of T cell responses to AZD1222 COVID-19 vaccine. Broader study findings: A mostly white British donor set with more females was recruited, and clonal diversity was possibly underestimated.

The table came from immunoSEQ multiplex PCR; TCRdb's copy has only in-frame clones and leaves some out. The sample has about 150,000 clones; around 88% are singletons. There are 11 residues in the CDR3. In germline, CDR1 is SGHRS, CDR2 YFSETQ. As for this clone: As yet, its antigen is unknown. The junction departs from germline at one end; a sequencing error may be responsible.

The clonotype was recovered from an adult in good health. The chain links TRBV5-1 to TRBJ1-2; tentative D call: TRBD1 (5 bases). The sequencing here drew on peripheral blood, taken on day 0 of AZD1222 vaccination. The CDR3 nucleotides read TGCGCCAGCAGCTTGGACGGACAATGGCTATTC. Its translation: CASSLDGQWLF.